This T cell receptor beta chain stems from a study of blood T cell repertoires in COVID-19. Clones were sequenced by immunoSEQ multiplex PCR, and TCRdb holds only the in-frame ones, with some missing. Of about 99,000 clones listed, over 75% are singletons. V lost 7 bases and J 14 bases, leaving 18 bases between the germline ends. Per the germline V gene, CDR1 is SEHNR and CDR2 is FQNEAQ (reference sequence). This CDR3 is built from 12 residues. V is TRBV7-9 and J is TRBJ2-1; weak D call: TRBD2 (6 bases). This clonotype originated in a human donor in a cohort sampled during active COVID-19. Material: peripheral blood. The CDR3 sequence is CASTLSGGLKFF. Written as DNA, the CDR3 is TGTGCCAGCACCTTGAGTGGGGGGTTGAAGTTCTTC.